The 26 T cell receptor beta chains given below trace back to one sample, sequenced in a study of blood T cell repertoires in COVID-19. Libraries were prepared by immunoSEQ multiplex PCR; TCRdb keeps only in-frame clonotypes and omits some of them. The sample lists 150,000 to 200,000 clones, about 88% seen once, with roughly 2.9% in the top ten. The sequencing input was peripheral blood. The receptors derive from a young woman with active or convalescent COVID-19.

This sequence joins TRBV28 and TRBJ2-3; a possible D gene is TRBD2 (6 bases). In germline, CDR1 is MDHEN, CDR2 SYDVKM. The CDR3 totals 14 residues. Trimming cost V 7 bases and J 2 bases, with 13 bases left between them. CDR3 nucleotides: TGTGCCAGCAAATTCAGCGGGCTCACAGATACGCAGTATTTT. Translation: CASKFSGLTDTQYF.

The rearrangement uses TRBV19 and TRBJ1-5; TRBD1 is a possible D gene (6 bases). The V gene lost 4 bases and the J gene lost 0 bases, with 22 bases spanning the gap. The CDR3 loop spans 19 amino acids. Looked up from germline, CDR1 is LNHDA and CDR2 is SQIVND (reference sequence). The CDR3, as DNA: TGTGCCAGTAGTAAGGGAGGGGACACGAGACTTTATAGCAATCAGCCCCAGCATTTT. Encoded protein: CASSKGGDTRLYSNQPQHF.

The J gene is TRBJ1-2, the V gene TRBV18, with D perhaps matching TRBD1 (6 bases). Germline values: CDR1 KGHSH, CDR2 LQKENI. This CDR3 has 13 residues. Trimming removed 2 bases at V and 8 bases at J, with 12 bases between. In DNA form, the CDR3 reads TGTGCCAGCTCACCAAAGAACAGGGACGGCTACACCTTC. Amino acids: CASSPKNRDGYTF.

In this sample, this clone turned up many times. The identical CDR3 is also encoded by other nucleotide sequences in the sample. The chain uses TRBV27 and TRBJ1-5, with D hard to call. The V end was cut by 1 base, the J end by 0 bases, with 7 bases between. This CDR3 has 15 residues. Germline-derived CDR1 and CDR2 are MNHEY and SMNVEV (reference sequence). The CDR3 loop reads CASSLYGVSNQPQHF. DNA of the CDR3: TGTGCCAGCAGTTTATACGGGGTTAGCAATCAGCCCCAGCATTTT.

The J gene is TRBJ1-3, the V gene TRBV5-4; 8 bases agree with TRBD1. The V gene's germline CDR1 is SGHNT and CDR2 YYREEE (reference sequence). The CDR3 has 15 residues. Trimming removed 5 bases from V and 0 bases from J; junction bases left unmatched: 4. As DNA, the CDR3 is TGTGCCAGCAGTAGACAGGGGTTCTCTGGAAACACCATATATTTT. Translation gives CASSRQGFSGNTIYF.

This chain connects TRBV18 to TRBJ2-5, with D perhaps TRBD1 (5 bases). The CDR3 is 14 residues long. V was clipped by 2 bases and J by 2 bases, with 9 bases between them. Germline V CDR1 and CDR2: KGHSH, LQKENI. CDR3 nucleotide sequence: TGTGCCAGCTCACCATGGTCAGGGCAAGAGACCCAGTACTTC. Its protein product is CASSPWSGQETQYF.

The chain employs TRBV6-5 and TRBJ2-1; TRBD1 matches 9 bases. V trimming: 6 bases; J trimming: 2 bases; junction bases outside the gene matches: 5. Germline CDR1 MNHEY, CDR2 SVGAGI. The CDR3 contains 15 residues. The CDR3 spells CASREDRGTYNEQFF. The CDR3 DNA reads as TGTGCCAGCAGAGAGGACAGGGGAACCTACAATGAGCAGTTCTTC.

As regards this clone: The sample contains more than one DNA sequence encoding this CDR3. The chain uses TRBV9 and TRBJ1-1, with D possibly TRBD1 on 6 matching bases. Trimming shortened V by 5 bases and J by 0 bases, and 8 bases separated the two germline ends. The CDR3 is 13 residues long. Germline CDR1 and CDR2: SGDLS and YYNGEE. CDR3 DNA sequence: TGTGCCAGCAGTGGACAGATGAACACTGAAGCTTTCTTT. Translating gives CASSGQMNTEAFF.

The J gene is TRBJ2-2, the V gene TRBV29-1; TRBD2 matches at 13 bases. Germline CDR1 reads SQVTM; CDR2 reads ANQGSEA. The CDR3 is 18 residues long. J gave up 5 bases and V 0 bases, and 9 bases lay outside the gene matches. The DNA for the CDR3 is TGCAGCGTTGAAGATGGGACTAGCGGGATTTTAGGGACCGGGGAGCTGTTTTTT. Its translation is CSVEDGTSGILGTGELFF.

The genes are TRBV3-1 (or the pseudogene TRBV3-2) and TRBJ2-6, with 9 bases lining up with TRBD1. CDR1 and CDR2 (germline): LGHDT, YNNKEL (reference sequence). The CDR3 runs 16 residues. With V trimmed by 8 bases and J by 1 base, 6 bases remained unmatched. The CDR3 spells CASGDRGGSGANVLTF. CDR3 bases: TGTGCCAGCGGCGACAGGGGGGGATCTGGGGCCAACGTCCTGACTTTC.

About this clone itself: In the same sample, other DNA sequences code for this CDR3. V and J are TRBV18 and TRBJ1-2; D is perhaps TRBD1 (5 bases). With 3 bases removed from V and 0 bases from J, the gap between germline ends came to 8 bases. The CDR3 is 14 amino acids. The germline V gene encodes CDR1 KGHSH and CDR2 LQKENI. CDR3 nucleotide sequence: TGTGCCAGCTCACCCCCGACAGCTAACTATGGCTACACCTTC. It translates to CASSPPTANYGYTF.

The chain couples TRBV7-2 to TRBJ1-3; TRBD1 agrees at 7 bases. Germline CDR1 reads SGHTA; CDR2 reads FQGNSA. This CDR3 is 15 amino acids long. Trimming at V came to 3 bases and at J to 0 bases, leaving 2 bases not matched to a gene. The CDR3: CASSLTGSSGNTIYF. The CDR3 nucleotides are TGTGCCAGCAGCTTGACAGGGAGCTCTGGAAACACCATATATTTT.

The chain combines TRBV24-1 with TRBJ2-7; D may be TRBD1 (6 bases). The V end lost 5 bases, the J end lost 0 bases, and 13 bases lay between the germline ends. Germline V gene lookup returns CDR1 KGHDR and CDR2 SFDVKD. The CDR3 spans 15 residues. CDR3 nucleotide sequence: TGTGCCACCAGTGCGGGACAAGGTTACTCCTACGAGCAGTACTTC. Encoded protein: CATSAGQGYSYEQYF.

The rearrangement joins TRBV19 to TRBJ2-2, with D possibly being TRBD1 (7 bases). Trimming shortened V by 5 bases and J by 0 bases, and 22 bases separated the two germline ends. Germline CDR1 LNHDA, CDR2 SQIVND (reference sequence). The CDR3 is 19 residues long. Here the CDR3 DNA reads TGTGCCAGTAGTTCTCTTGGAGGGACAGTTTTTCCGAACACCGGGGAGCTGTTTTTT. It yields the protein CASSSLGGTVFPNTGELFF.

This clone was counted a single time. This chain links TRBV7-9 with TRBJ1-2; D gene uncertain. Germline CDR1 is SEHNR and CDR2 is FQNEAQ (reference sequence). Trimming removed 5 bases from V and 0 bases from J, with 10 bases in between. This CDR3 spans 14 amino acids. This chain's CDR3 is CASSLPRANYGYTF. The CDR3 DNA reads TGTGCCAGCAGCCTACCTCGAGCTAACTATGGCTACACCTTC.

The chain joins TRBV5-1 to TRBJ2-7; 9 bases are a match to TRBD1. CDR1 is SGHRS and CDR2 is YFSETQ in the germline V gene. The CDR3 loop spans 12 amino acids. V gave up 4 bases and J gave up 7 bases; unmatched junction bases: 3. The CDR3 DNA reads as TGCGCCAGCAGCCCGACAGGGGGGGAGCAGTACTTC. Translation: CASSPTGGEQYF.

This clone was seen a single time. The chain joins TRBV30 to TRBJ2-1; 8 nucleotides match TRBD2. With V trimmed by 7 bases and J by 4 bases, 9 bases remained unmatched. The germline V gene has CDR1 GTSNPN and CDR2 SVGIG (reference sequence). The CDR3 has 14 amino acids. Here the CDR3 reads CAFRTLAGYNEQFF. The CDR3 nucleotides are TGTGCCTTTAGAACCTTAGCGGGGTACAATGAGCAGTTCTTC.

This chain connects TRBV6-1 to TRBJ2-1; 11 bases are a match to TRBD2. The CDR3 extends over 16 amino acids. Germline V lookup: CDR1 MNHNS, CDR2 SASEGT. With V trimmed by 3 bases and J by 7 bases, 8 bases remained unmatched. In DNA form, the CDR3 reads TGTGCCAGCAGTGACGGTAGCGGGAGGGCTGGAAATGAGCAGTTCTTC. This sequence encodes CASSDGSGRAGNEQFF.

This chain uses TRBV3-1 (or the pseudogene TRBV3-2) with TRBJ2-1; TRBD2 agrees at 7 bases. CDR1 LGHDT and CDR2 YNNKEL come from the germline V gene (reference sequence). Losses at the gene ends were 2 bases for V and 8 bases for J; bases not matched to a gene: 9. The CDR3 is 15 amino acids. The CDR3 DNA reads as TGTGCCAGCAGCCAACGGCTAGCGGTTTTCGATGAGCAGTTCTTC. Translated: CASSQRLAVFDEQFF.

The rearrangement uses TRBV7-2 and TRBJ2-7; TRBD2 might be the D (6 bases). Germline CDR1 is SGHTA and CDR2 is FQGNSA. V lost 5 bases and J lost 2, with 16 bases in between. This CDR3 spans 15 amino acids. Here the CDR3 DNA reads TGTGCCAGCAGCCCAACCGGGACGGGAGCCTACGAGCAGTACTTC. It specifies CASSPTGTGAYEQYF.

The CDR3 nucleotides read TGTGCCAGCAGCTTGACAGGGAACACTGAAGCTTTCTTT. This translates into CASSLTGNTEAFF. This chain joins TRBV7-9 and TRBJ1-1; TRBD1 might be the D (6 bases). V was clipped by 3 bases and J by 1 base, with 6 bases between them. The germline V gene encodes CDR1 SEHNR and CDR2 FQNEAQ (reference sequence). The CDR3 spans 13 residues.

The rearrangement joins TRBV28 to TRBJ2-3; 11 bases map to TRBD2. The CDR3 runs to 20 residues. The germline CDR1 and CDR2 sequences are MDHEN and SYDVKM. Trimming removed 3 bases from V and 0 bases from J; junction bases left unmatched: 14. Here the CDR3 DNA reads TGTGCCAGCAGTTTGACCTCACTAGCGGGAGACGGGATTAGCACAGATACGCAGTATTTT. This encodes CASSLTSLAGDGISTDTQYF.

This sequence joins TRBV7-8 and TRBJ1-2; TRBD1 agrees at 9 bases. Trimming cost V 0 bases and J 4 bases; bases outside gene matches: 0. CDR3 length: 14 amino acids. In germline, CDR1 is SGHVS, CDR2 FQNEAQ. CDR3 nucleotide sequence: TGTGCCAGCAGCTTAGCGGACAGGGGCTATGGCTACACCTTC. This encodes CASSLADRGYGYTF.

The J gene is TRBJ1-6, the V gene TRBV10-1, with 11 bases fitting TRBD1. Trimming cost V 2 bases and J 9 bases; bases outside gene matches: 9. This CDR3 has 17 residues. The germline V gene has CDR1 WNHNN and CDR2 SYGVQD (reference sequence). As DNA, the CDR3 is TGCGCCAGCAGTGAGGCGGGGGGGACAGGGGGTAGTTCACCCCTCCACTTT. Protein product: CASSEAGGTGGSSPLHF.

The chain links TRBV6-5 to TRBJ1-2; a possible D gene is TRBD1 (5 bases). V was cut by 6 bases and J by 3 bases, with 17 bases left in between. The CDR3 sequence is 15 residues long. The germline CDR1 and CDR2 sequences are MNHEY and SVGAGI. The CDR3 loop is CASRPFAGPDYGYTF. DNA for the CDR3: TGTGCCAGCAGACCCTTCGCGGGGCCGGACTATGGCTACACCTTC.

V usage is TRBV9 and J usage is TRBJ1-5; possible D gene TRBD1, 5 bases. This CDR3 region has 18 residues. Germline loops: CDR1 SGDLS, CDR2 YYNGEE. V was cut by 1 base and J by 2 bases, with 19 bases left in between. The CDR3 protein is CASSVLSKQGEGNQPQHF. DNA for the CDR3: TGTGCCAGCAGCGTATTAAGTAAGCAGGGCGAGGGCAATCAGCCCCAGCATTTT.